This T cell receptor (beta chain) was recovered during a study of sequential checkpoint blockade in melanoma. Notes on the study in general: Clinical benefit was about 30 times likelier when tumor T-cell fraction and clonality increased.

Germline loops: CDR1 LNHDA, CDR2 SQIVND (reference sequence). The CDR3 is made up of 14 amino acids. The V and J ends lost 7 bases and 1 base respectively, with 13 bases between them. TCRdb's copy holds only in-frame clones and misses some; the assay was immunoSEQ multiplex PCR. In the table there are about 13,000 clones, 21% of which are singletons. Documented treatment: randomized to nivolumab then ipilimumab (arm A) or the reverse (arm B). A remark on this clone: Its antigen is unidentified.

Source: tumor tissue (inferred from file names), taken from a patient given nivolumab and ipilimumab in sequence. The chain links TRBV19 to TRBJ1-1, with TRBD1 as a possible D gene (5 bases). The TCR originated in a human donor with melanoma. The CDR3 sequence: CASTPQGANTEAFF. The DNA of the CDR3 is TGTGCCAGTACCCCTCAAGGGGCGAACACTGAAGCTTTCTTT.